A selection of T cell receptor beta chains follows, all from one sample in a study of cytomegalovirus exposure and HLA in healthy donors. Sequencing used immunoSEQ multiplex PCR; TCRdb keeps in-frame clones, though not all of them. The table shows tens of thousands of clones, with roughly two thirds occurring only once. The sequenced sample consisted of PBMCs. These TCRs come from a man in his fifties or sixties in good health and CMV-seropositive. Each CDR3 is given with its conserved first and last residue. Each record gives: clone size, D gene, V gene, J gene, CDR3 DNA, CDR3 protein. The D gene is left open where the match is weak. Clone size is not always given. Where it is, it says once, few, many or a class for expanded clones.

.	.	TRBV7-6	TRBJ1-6	TGTGCCGGTGACCAGATCAGGGTGAAAAAGAAAGGTTCACCCCTCCACTTT	CAGDQIRVKKKGSPLHF
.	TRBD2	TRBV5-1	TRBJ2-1	TGCGCCAGCAGCTTGGAAGCGGGGAGTTACAATGAGCAGTTCTTC	CASSLEAGSYNEQFF
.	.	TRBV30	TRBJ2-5	TGCGAGGGGGGGCAGCGAGAGACCCAGTACTTC	CEGGQRETQYF
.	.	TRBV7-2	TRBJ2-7	TGTGCCAGCAGCTTTAGCCGGGACTTCGGAGCCTACGAGCAGTACTTC	CASSFSRDFGAYEQYF
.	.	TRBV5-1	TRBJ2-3	TGCGCCAGCAGCATTTTTTCCCCTGGGAGGCGCACAGATACGCAGTATTTT	CASSIFSPGRRTDTQYF
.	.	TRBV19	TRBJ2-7	TGTGCCAGTAGTACCTCCCAGGGTACCTACGAGCAGTACTTC	CASSTSQGTYEQYF
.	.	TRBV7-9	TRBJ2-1	TGTTCCAGCAGCTTGGAGATCGAGCAGTTCTTC	CSSSLEIEQFF
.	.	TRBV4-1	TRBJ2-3	TGCGCCAGCAGCCAGGGTGGCAGGGGTCGGGCAGATACGCAGTATTTT	CASSQGGRGRADTQYF
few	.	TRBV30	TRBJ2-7	TGTGCCTGGACTGCCAGCTACGAGCAGTACTTC	CAWTASYEQYF
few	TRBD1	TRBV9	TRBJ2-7	TGTGCCAGCAGCAAAGGATGGGGACAGGTTGCCTACGAGCAGTACTTC	CASSKGWGQVAYEQYF
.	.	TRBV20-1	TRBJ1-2	TGCAGTGCTACCGACAGCTATGGCTACACCTTC	CSATDSYGYTF
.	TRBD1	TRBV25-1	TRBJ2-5	TGTGCCAGCAGTAAGGGGGCAACGGCGCACCAAGAGACCCAGTACTTC	CASSKGATAHQETQYF
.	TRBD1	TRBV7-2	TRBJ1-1	TGTGCCAGCAGCCTATGGGACAGCCATGAAGCTTTCTTT	CASSLWDSHEAFF
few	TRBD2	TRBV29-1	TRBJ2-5	TGCAGCGTTGAAGGGGGACTAGCGGAGGCAGAGACCCAGTACTTC	CSVEGGLAEAETQYF
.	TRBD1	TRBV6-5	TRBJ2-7	TGTGCCAGCAGTTCTGGGACAGGGGTCTACGAGCAGTACTTC	CASSSGTGVYEQYF
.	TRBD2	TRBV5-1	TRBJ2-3	TGCGCCAGCAGCTTTGATAGCGGGGGGTTTGATACGCAGTATTTT	CASSFDSGGFDTQYF
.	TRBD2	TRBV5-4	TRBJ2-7	TGTGCCAGCATGGCGGGAGGGCGTGTGCACGAGCAGTACTTC	CASMAGGRVHEQYF
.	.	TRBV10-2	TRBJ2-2	TGCGCCAGCAGTGCCCTGAGCGGCGGGGAGCTGTTTTTT	CASSALSGGELFF
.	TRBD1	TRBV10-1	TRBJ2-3	TGCGCCAGCAGCACAGGGGGCGCCGATACGCAGTATTTT	CASSTGGADTQYF
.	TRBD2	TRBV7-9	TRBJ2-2	TGTGCCAGCAGCTTTATCCTAGCGGGATTTAACACCGGGGAGCTGTTTTTT	CASSFILAGFNTGELFF
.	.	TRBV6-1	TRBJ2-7	TGTGCCAGCAGTACCTCCGGCGAGCAGTACTTC	CASSTSGEQYF
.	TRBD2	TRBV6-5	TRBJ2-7	TGTGCCAGCAGTTACTCGATGCGGGAGTTTGCCTACGAGCAGTACTTC	CASSYSMREFAYEQYF
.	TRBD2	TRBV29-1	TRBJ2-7	TGCACTAGCGGAGAAAAGGCTACGGCGTCCTACGAGCAGTACTTC	CTSGEKATASYEQYF
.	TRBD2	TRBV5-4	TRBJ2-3	TGTGCCAGCAGCCCCCGCACAAGCGGGAGAGCAGATACGCAGTATTTT	CASSPRTSGRADTQYF
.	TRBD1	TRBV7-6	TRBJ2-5	TGTGCCAGCAGCTCGGGACAGGTGGGGGGATGGACCCAGTACTTC	CASSSGQVGGWTQYF
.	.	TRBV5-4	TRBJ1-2	TGTGCCAGCAGCTTGGACAGGCACTATGGCTACACCTTC	CASSLDRHYGYTF
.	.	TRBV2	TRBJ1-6	TGTGCCAGCAGCTACAGGGATGAATCACCCCTCCACTTT	CASSYRDESPLHF
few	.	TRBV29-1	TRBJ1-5	TGCAGCGGAATGACAGGTAACGGGCAGCCCCAGCATTTT	CSGMTGNGQPQHF
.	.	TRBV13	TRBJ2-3	TGTGCCAGCAGCTTAGGAGGTCAGGGGACAAGGGGCACAGATACGCAGTATTTT	CASSLGGQGTRGTDTQYF
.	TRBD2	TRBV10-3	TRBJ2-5	TGTGCCATCAGTGAGTCCACGCGGGGGACCAAAGAGACCCAGTACTTC	CAISESTRGTKETQYF
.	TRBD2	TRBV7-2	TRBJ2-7	TGTGCCAGCAGCTTAGGACTAGCGGGGGGGCACGAGCAGTACTTC	CASSLGLAGGHEQYF
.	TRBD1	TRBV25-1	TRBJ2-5	TGTGCCAGCAGTGCGGGACAGGGGGTCGAAGAGACCCAGTACTTC	CASSAGQGVEETQYF
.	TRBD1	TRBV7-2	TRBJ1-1	TGTGCCAGCAGCTGGTACAGGGGCACGATTCTCCCGAACACTGAAGCTTTCTTT	CASSWYRGTILPNTEAFF
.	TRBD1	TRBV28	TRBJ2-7	TGTGCCAGCAGTCAAACAGGGGGCTCGTGGTACTTC	CASSQTGGSWYF
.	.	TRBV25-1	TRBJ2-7	TGTGCCAGCAGTGCGGCCTACGAGCAGTACTTC	CASSAAYEQYF
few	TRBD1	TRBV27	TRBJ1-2	TGTGCCAGCAGCCAATCAGGGGGCTGGTATGGCTACACCTTC	CASSQSGGWYGYTF
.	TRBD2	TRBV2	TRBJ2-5	TGTGCCGGCACAGGGACTAGTGGTTTAGAGCAGTACTTC	CAGTGTSGLEQYF
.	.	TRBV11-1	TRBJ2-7	TGTGCCAGCAGTTATAGTGACTCCTACGAGCAGTACTTC	CASSYSDSYEQYF
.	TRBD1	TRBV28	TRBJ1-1	TGTGCCAGCACCCTGGGGGGACAGGGGGCGAGGGCTTTCTTT	CASTLGGQGARAFF
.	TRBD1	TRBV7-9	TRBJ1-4	TGTGCCAGCAGCTGGACCGGGACAGGGCTTAATGAAAAACTGTTTTTT	CASSWTGTGLNEKLFF
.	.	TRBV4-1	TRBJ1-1	TGCGCCAGCAGCCAACGCCCGGCGGGTGAAGCTTTCTTT	CASSQRPAGEAFF
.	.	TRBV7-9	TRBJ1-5	TGTGCCAGCAGTAAGGACAGTCTGGGCAATCAGCCCCAGCATTTT	CASSKDSLGNQPQHF
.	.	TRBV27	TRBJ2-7	TGTGCCAGCAGTTTATTTGGTATAGACGAGCAGTACTTC	CASSLFGIDEQYF
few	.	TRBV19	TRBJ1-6	TGTGCCAGTAGCTCCCCGGCCAGGGGAGGGAGATCACCCCTCCACTTT	CASSSPARGGRSPLHF
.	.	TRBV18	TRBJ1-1	TGTGCCAGCTCACCGGGCAGGAGGGAGGGCACTGAAGCTTTCTTT	CASSPGRREGTEAFF
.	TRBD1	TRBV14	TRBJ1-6	TGTGCCAGCAGCCAACCGGGACAGAGCTCCTATAATTCACCCCTCCACTTT	CASSQPGQSSYNSPLHF
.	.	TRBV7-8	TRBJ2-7	TGTGCCAGCAGCCGCAGGGGCGGCTACGAGCAGTACTTC	CASSRRGGYEQYF
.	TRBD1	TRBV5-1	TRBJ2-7	TGCGCCAGCAGCCAGACAGGGGGATACGAGCAGTACTTC	CASSQTGGYEQYF
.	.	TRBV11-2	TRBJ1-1	TGTGCCAGCAGCACCACAGGGAGAAAGGAGGACACTGAAGCTTTCTTT	CASSTTGRKEDTEAFF
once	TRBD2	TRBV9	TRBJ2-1	TGTGCCAGCAGCGTAGGACTAGCGGGTTACAATGAGCAGTTCTTC	CASSVGLAGYNEQFF
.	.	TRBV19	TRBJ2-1	TGTGCCAGTAGTATCCACAGGGATTTCAATGAGCAGTTCTTC	CASSIHRDFNEQFF
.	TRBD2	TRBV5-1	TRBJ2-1	TGCGCCAGCAGCTCTCGGGGGGAAGGGCGCAATGAGCAGTTCTTC	CASSSRGEGRNEQFF
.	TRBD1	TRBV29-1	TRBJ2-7	TGCAGCGTTGAAGGACAGGGAAGCTCCTACGAGCAGTACTTC	CSVEGQGSSYEQYF
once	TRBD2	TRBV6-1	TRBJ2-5	TGTGCCAGCAGTGAATCAGGACTAGGGACCCAGTACTTC	CASSESGLGTQYF